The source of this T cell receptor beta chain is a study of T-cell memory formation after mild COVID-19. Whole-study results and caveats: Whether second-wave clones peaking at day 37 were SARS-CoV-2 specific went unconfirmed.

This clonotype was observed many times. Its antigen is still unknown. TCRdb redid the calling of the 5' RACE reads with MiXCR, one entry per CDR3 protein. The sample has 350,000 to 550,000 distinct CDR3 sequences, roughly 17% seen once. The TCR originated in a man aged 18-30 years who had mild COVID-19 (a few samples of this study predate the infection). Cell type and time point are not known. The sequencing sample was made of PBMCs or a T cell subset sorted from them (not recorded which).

The CDR3 bases are TGTGCCACTAGCCGGGACGGATTGGGCGAGCAGTACGTC. It yields the protein CATSRDGLGEQYV. The chain couples TRBV6-5 to TRBJ2-7; D could derive from TRBD1 or TRBD2 (5 bases each). Germline values: CDR1 MNHEY, CDR2 SVGAGI. The CDR3 runs 13 residues. V lost 10 bases, J lost 6 bases, and 19 bases lay in between.